These 19 T cell receptor beta chains originate from one sample sequenced in a study of OX40 agonist ivuxolimab in advanced cancers. Library preparation was by the immunoSEQ multiplex PCR assay. TCRdb re-hosts the immuneACCESS table, in-frame sequences only. Its copies lack some clones; in the studies checked, an unresolved V gene accounts for under half of them, and the cause for the rest is not known. The sample table holds around 46,000 clones, of which about 79% were seen once. More than 1.5% of the sample belongs to the ten largest clones. This sample comprised CD4+ or CD8+ T cells sorted from blood, obtained in a trial of the OX40 agonist ivuxolimab. These receptors originate from an adult with an advanced solid tumor such as melanoma, head and neck, liver or kidney cancer.

V is TRBV4-1 and J is TRBJ2-1, with 9 bases fitting TRBD2. CDR1 MGHRA and CDR2 YSYEKL come from the germline V gene. This CDR3 has 16 amino acids. V dropped 5 bases and J dropped 5; count of bases not matched to a gene: 10. The CDR3 loop reads CASSVLAGRRDNEQFF. CDR3 bases: TGCGCCAGCAGCGTCCTAGCGGGGAGGCGGGACAATGAGCAGTTCTTC.

A single count supports this clone. A junction boundary mismatches the germline segment, possibly from a read error. V usage is TRBV19 and J usage is TRBJ2-2, with D tentatively TRBD1 or TRBD2 (5 bases each). This CDR3 region has 12 residues. Per the germline V gene, CDR1 is LNHDA and CDR2 is SQIVND (reference sequence). CDR3 DNA: TGTGCCAGTAGTATAGGGGACGGGGCGCTGTTTTTT. This translates into CASSIGDGALFF.

This chain joins TRBV7-8 and TRBJ1-2, with unresolved D. Germline assignment: CDR1 SGHVS and CDR2 FQNEAQ. The CDR3 consists of 14 residues. Deletions cut 0 bases from V and 4 bases from J, with 9 bases between. The DNA of the CDR3 is TGTGCCAGCAGCTTAGCGTCCCTACCCTATGGCTACACCTTC. This codes for CASSLASLPYGYTF.

This CDR3 reads CASSLELAVHNEQFF. CDR3 in DNA: TGTGCCAGCAGCTTGGAACTAGCGGTACACAATGAGCAGTTCTTC. This rearrangement joins TRBV5-4 to TRBJ2-1, with TRBD2 matching over 8 bases. The CDR3 consists of 15 residues. V shed 0 bases and J 5 bases; nucleotides not matched to a gene: 4. Per germline, CDR1 SGHNT and CDR2 YYREEE (reference sequence).

The gene calls are TRBV5-1 and TRBJ1-1, with 9 positions matching TRBD1. The V gene's germline CDR1 is SGHRS and CDR2 YFSETQ. The J segment lost 6 bases and the V segment lost 3 bases, leaving 6 bases of the junction unmatched. There are 14 residues in the CDR3. In nucleotides, the CDR3 is TGCGCCAGCAGCTCTTCCGGGACAGGGTCTGAAGCTTTCTTT. It specifies CASSSSGTGSEAFF.

This chain connects TRBV5-1 to TRBJ2-2; 7 positions match TRBD1. CDR3 length equals 14 residues. V trimming: 5 bases; J trimming: 5 bases; junction bases outside the gene matches: 6. Germline V gives CDR1 SGHRS, CDR2 YFSETQ. The CDR3: CASSRTGETGELFF. The CDR3 DNA follows: TGCGCCAGCAGTAGAACAGGGGAAACCGGGGAGCTGTTTTTT. The entire variable domain, with the rest obtained from reference TRBV5-1 and TRBJ2-2, is as follows: KAGVTQTPRYLIKTRGQQVTLSCSPISGHRSVSWYQQTPGQGLQFLFEYFSETQRNKGNFPGRFSGRQFSNSRSEMNVSTLELGDSALYLCASSRTGETGELFFGEGSRLTVL.

The V gene is TRBV6-4, the J gene TRBJ1-2; D uncertain. The germline V gene encodes CDR1 MRHNA and CDR2 SNTAGT. The CDR3 spans 13 residues. V lost 3 bases to trimming and J lost 5 bases, with 10 bases between them. DNA of the CDR3: TGTGCCAGCAGTGATGGGCCGCTTTATGGCTACACCTTC. This sequence encodes CASSDGPLYGYTF.

This clone showed up just a few times. This same CDR3 is encoded by further DNA sequences in the sample. This chain uses TRBV6-1 with TRBJ2-3; 8 bases align to TRBD1. CDR1 is MNHNS and CDR2 is SASEGT in the germline V gene. The CDR3 is 14 residues long. The trim removed 7 bases at V and 6 bases at J, leaving 9 bases unmatched. The CDR3 DNA reads as TGTGCCAGCACGCGACAGGGGCCCCCCGATACGCAGTATTTT. This sequence encodes CASTRQGPPDTQYF.

This clone occurred once. V is TRBV18 and J is TRBJ2-2, with D hard to call. Germline V gene lookup returns CDR1 KGHSH and CDR2 LQKENI. The CDR3 sequence is 13 residues long. Trimming stripped 6 bases from V and 0 bases from J, with 5 bases between. The chain's CDR3 is CASSNTNTGELFF. The CDR3 DNA reads TGTGCCAGCTCGAATACGAACACCGGGGAGCTGTTTTTT.

The V gene is TRBV7-2, the J gene TRBJ1-2; D not certain. V was clipped by 5 bases and J by 4 bases, with 17 bases between them. The CDR3 is 15 amino acids. CDR1 is SGHTA, CDR2 FQGNSA, per germline. The CDR3 region has the DNA TGTGCCAGCAGCCCTAGCAATGGACCAGTCTATGGCTACACCTTC. Amino acids: CASSPSNGPVYGYTF.

The V call is TRBV5-1, the J call TRBJ1-4, with 10 positions matching TRBD1. The CDR3 is 15 amino acids. Germline assignment: CDR1 SGHRS and CDR2 YFSETQ. Trimming removed 0 bases from V and 8 bases from J; junction bases left unmatched: 4. The CDR3 bases are TGCGCCAGCAGCTTGGGGACAGGGGGTTCAGAAAAACTGTTTTTT. Its translation: CASSLGTGGSEKLFF.

The chain joins TRBV5-5 to TRBJ1-2; D gene ambiguous. Per the germline V gene, CDR1 is SGHKS and CDR2 is YYEKEE (reference sequence). The CDR3 runs to 12 residues. Trimming left V 1 base short and J 5 bases short, with 6 bases between. This CDR3 is CASSLLGYGYTF. DNA of the CDR3: TGTGCCAGCAGCTTGCTAGGGTATGGCTACACCTTC. Full variable domain (remainder filled in from reference TRBV5-5 and TRBJ1-2): DAGVTQSPTHLIKTRGQQVTLRCSPISGHKSVSWYQQVLGQGPQFIFQYYEKEERGRGNFPDRFSARQFPNYSSELNVNALLLGDSALYLCASSLLGYGYTFGSGTRLTVV.

J is TRBJ2-7 and V is TRBV27, with D possibly being TRBD2 (6 bases). Germline CDR1 is MNHEY and CDR2 is SMNVEV (reference sequence). Trimming removed 6 bases from V and 5 bases from J, with 17 bases in between. The CDR3 is 14 amino acids. The CDR3 coding sequence is TGTGCCAGCAGGACTACACCGGGAGCGGACGAGCAGTACTTC. Amino acid sequence: CASRTTPGADEQYF.

V usage is TRBV20-1 and J usage is TRBJ2-3, with D unresolved. V shed 6 bases and J shed 0 bases, with 4 bases lying between them. CDR1 DFQATT and CDR2 SNEGSKA come from the germline V gene (reference sequence). The CDR3 length is 11 residues. This chain's CDR3 is CSATSTDTQYF. In DNA form, the CDR3 reads TGCAGTGCCACAAGCACAGATACGCAGTATTTT.

This clone was observed a handful of times. This chain uses TRBV12-5 with TRBJ2-4; no clear D gene. Trimming stripped 4 bases from V and 7 bases from J, with 17 bases between. The length of the CDR3 is 15 residues. Per germline, CDR1 LGHNT and CDR2 FRNRAP. The CDR3 coding sequence is TGTGCTAGTGGTTCGTCTTCGGGCCTTGGGAACATTCAGTACTTC. This translates into CASGSSSGLGNIQYF.

This clone has only one observation. The chain recombines TRBV5-1 with TRBJ2-1; the D gene is possibly TRBD2 (7 bases). Germline CDR1 reads SGHRS; CDR2 reads YFSETQ. Between the trimmed V and J ends, which lost 6 bases and 5 bases, there was a span of 21 bases. The CDR3 covers 16 residues. CDR3 in amino acids: CASNPSPGGANNEQFF. The CDR3 DNA follows: TGCGCCAGCAACCCCTCTCCTGGGGGGGCCAACAATGAGCAGTTCTTC.

There are a few counts of this clone. The V and J genes are TRBV2 and TRBJ2-7; 7 positions match TRBD1. The V and J ends lost 4 bases and 6 bases, in that order; junction bases with no gene match: 3. The CDR3 totals 12 residues. Germline V lookup: CDR1 SNHLY, CDR2 FYNNEI. In DNA, the CDR3 is TGTGCCAGCAGTGTACGACAGGGCGAGCAGTACTTC. It encodes CASSVRQGEQYF.

The chain's CDR3 is CASRLGTSGASYEQYF. CDR3 DNA sequence: TGTGCCAGCAGACTCGGGACTAGCGGGGCCTCCTACGAGCAGTACTTC. The V and J genes are TRBV2 and TRBJ2-7, with 13 bases identical to TRBD2. V lost 6 bases to trimming and J lost 0 bases; unmatched junction nucleotides: 5. The CDR3 sequence is 16 residues long. Germline CDR1 and CDR2: SNHLY and FYNNEI.

This clone showed up just once. The V gene is TRBV18, the J gene TRBJ1-2; D is possibly TRBD1 (5 bases). The V and J ends lost 3 bases and 11 bases respectively, with 16 bases between them. The CDR3 runs 13 residues. The germline gives CDR1 KGHSH, CDR2 LQKENI. The CDR3 here is CASSPGMGVDYTF. The CDR3 DNA follows: TGTGCCAGCTCACCCGGAATGGGGGTTGATTACACCTTC. Together with reference TRBV18 and TRBJ1-2, the CDR3 gives the full variable domain: NAGVMQNPRHLVRRRGQEARLRCSPMKGHSHVYWYRQLPEEGLKFMVYLQKENIIDESGMPKERFSAEFPKEGPSILRIQQVVRGDSAAYFCASSPGMGVDYTFGSGTRLTVV.